This T cell receptor beta chain was captured in a study of blood T cell repertoires in COVID-19. The sample holds a few counts of this clone. The V end lost 10 bases, the J end lost 2 bases, and 15 bases lay between the germline ends. CDR3 length: 13 amino acids. Germline assignment: CDR1 SEHNR and CDR2 FQNEAQ (reference sequence). TCRdb keeps only in-frame clones here, not all; method: immunoSEQ multiplex PCR. The sample has 540,000 or so clones, 85% to 90% seen once; the top ten hold roughly 7.3%. Input material: peripheral blood. The source of this sequence is a woman in her forties or fifties with COVID-19, enrolled during active disease. The chain carries TRBV7-9 and TRBJ2-7; D might be TRBD2 (6 bases). CDR3 loop: CAKFRDWTYEQYF. The DNA of the CDR3 is TGTGCCAAATTCCGGGACTGGACCTACGAGCAGTACTTC. Based on the CDR3 plus reference TRBV7-9 and TRBJ2-7, the full variable domain is DTGVSQNPRHKITKRGQNVTFRCDPISEHNRLYWYRQTLGQGPEFLTYFQNEAQLEKSRLLSDRFSAERPKGSFSTLEIQRTEQGDSAMYLCAKFRDWTYEQYFGPGTRLTVT.